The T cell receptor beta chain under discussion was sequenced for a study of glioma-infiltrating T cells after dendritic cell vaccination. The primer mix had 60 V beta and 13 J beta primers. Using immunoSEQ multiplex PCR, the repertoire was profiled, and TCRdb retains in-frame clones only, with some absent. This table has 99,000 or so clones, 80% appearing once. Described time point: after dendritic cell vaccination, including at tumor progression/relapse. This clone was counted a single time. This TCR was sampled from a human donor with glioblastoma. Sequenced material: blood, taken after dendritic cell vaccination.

The CDR3 coding sequence is TGTGCCAGCAGTTACTCCAACTCTGGGGCCAACGTCCTGACTTTC. This gives the protein CASSYSNSGANVLTF. This sequence joins TRBV6-6 and TRBJ2-6, with D uncertain. Germline-derived CDR1 and CDR2 are MNHNY and SVGAGI (reference sequence). This CDR3 comprises 15 residues. V shed 0 bases and J shed 0 bases, with 3 bases lying between them.